Below are 8 T cell receptor beta chains sequenced from a single sample in a study of T cell responses to AZD1222 COVID-19 vaccine. Sequenced by immunoSEQ multiplex PCR; TCRdb stores in-frame clones only, minus some. This repertoire shows fewer than 150,000 clones, roughly 87% found once; its top ten account for under 6%. Sequencing was performed on peripheral blood, taken 28 days after the second AZD1222 dose. The receptors come from an adult who received the AZD1222 COVID-19 vaccine.

This clone was counted a few times. The rearrangement joins TRBV5-4 to TRBJ2-7, with 9 positions matching TRBD1. CDR1 is SGHNT and CDR2 is YYREEE in the germline V gene (reference sequence). The CDR3 totals 16 residues. The V and J ends lost 3 bases and 4 bases, in that order; junction bases with no gene match: 11. Written as DNA, the CDR3 is TGTGCCAGCAGCTACCCGGGACAGGGAATTCCATACGAGCAGTACTTC. Amino acids: CASSYPGQGIPYEQYF.

The chain has TRBV6-2 or TRBV6-3 and TRBJ2-3, with 11 bases matching TRBD2. This CDR3 spans 18 amino acids. The V segment lost 2 bases and the J segment 2 bases; nucleotides outside the gene matches: 9. In germline, CDR1 is MNHEY, CDR2 SVGEGT. In nucleotides, the CDR3 is TGTGCCAGCAGTTACCTCCCGACTAGCGGGGAAATCACAGATACGCAGTATTTT. Protein: CASSYLPTSGEITDTQYF.

The chain couples TRBV19 to TRBJ1-4; D gene uncertain. The germline V gene has CDR1 LNHDA and CDR2 SQIVND (reference sequence). The V gene lost 5 bases and the J gene lost 0 bases, with 16 bases spanning the gap. The CDR3 sequence is 17 residues long. The CDR3: CASSLWDPFATNEKLFF. The CDR3 bases are TGTGCCAGTAGTCTTTGGGATCCCTTTGCAACTAATGAAAAACTGTTTTTT.

The chain uses TRBV27 and TRBJ1-5; perhaps TRBD1 as D (6 bases). The V end was cut by 3 bases, the J end by 6 bases, with 15 bases between. CDR3 size: 15 residues. The germline CDR1 and CDR2 sequences are MNHEY and SMNVEV (reference sequence). In nucleotides, the CDR3 is TGTGCCAGCAGTTTTCGGGGGCAAAATGGTCAGCCCCAGCATTTT. Translation: CASSFRGQNGQPQHF.

This chain joins TRBV4-2 and TRBJ2-2; 10 bases line up with TRBD2. This CDR3 region has 15 residues. Germline V gene data show CDR1 as LGHNA and CDR2 as YNFKEQ. V trimming: 1 base; J trimming: 5 bases; junction bases outside the gene matches: 1. The CDR3 bases are TGTGCCAGCAGCCAAGGAGCGGGAGGGACCGGGGAGCTGTTTTTT. Its protein product is CASSQGAGGTGELFF.

The V gene is TRBV4-2, the J gene TRBJ2-7, with 9 bases that match TRBD1. CDR3 length: 15 amino acids. The V segment lost 2 bases and the J segment 3 bases; nucleotides outside the gene matches: 5. CDR1 is LGHNA, CDR2 YNFKEQ, per germline. The DNA of the CDR3 is TGTGCCAGCAGCCAATCTGACAGGGGGAGCTACGAGCAGTACTTC. Translating it yields CASSQSDRGSYEQYF.

V usage is TRBV27 and J usage is TRBJ2-2, with D tentatively TRBD1 (6 bases). V lost 5 bases, J lost 1 base, and 8 bases lay in between. This CDR3 contains 14 residues. Germline CDR1 is MNHEY and CDR2 is SMNVEV (reference sequence). The CDR3: CASSPTGNTGELFF. CDR3 coding DNA: TGTGCCAGCAGTCCGACAGGGAACACCGGGGAGCTGTTTTTT.

V gene TRBV6-6 combines with J gene TRBJ1-4; tentative D call: TRBD1 (6 bases). CDR1 is MNHNY, CDR2 SVGAGI, per germline (reference sequence). The CDR3 covers 15 residues. With 4 bases removed from V and 8 bases from J, the gap between germline ends came to 17 bases. This CDR3 reads CASSSPQTGGEKLFF. CDR3 nucleotides: TGTGCCAGCAGTTCTCCTCAGACAGGCGGAGAAAAACTGTTTTTT.